This is a list of T cell receptor beta chains from one sample in a study of control samples from healthy donors and cancer patients. Clones were read by immunoSEQ multiplex PCR, and TCRdb kept only the in-frame ones, dropping some. The sample includes about 83,000 clones, 91% of them seen just once. The source material was blood. The receptors were gathered from a man aged 50-60 years in good health. Each CDR3 is given with its conserved first and last residue. D genes are given only for firm matches. The size of a clone is reported for some rows only, either as once, few or many, or as a class for expanded clones.

CDR3 DNA,CDR3 protein,D gene,clone size,V gene,CDR3 length,J gene
TGTGCCAGCAGCCACGAGGATTTCAGTTCACCCCTCCACTTT,CASSHEDFSSPLHF,NA,NA,TRBV3-1/TRBV3-2,14,TRBJ1-6
TGTGCCAGCAGCCCCCAGGGAGTGAATTCACCCCTCCACTTT,CASSPQGVNSPLHF,NA,NA,TRBV5-6,14,TRBJ1-6
TGCAGCAAAGGGCCTGAAGCTTTCTTT,CSKGPEAFF,NA,NA,TRBV29-1,9,TRBJ1-1
TGTGCCAGCTCACCCGGGGGCAATGAGCAGTTCTTC,CASSPGGNEQFF,NA,NA,TRBV18,12,TRBJ2-1
TGCGCCAGCAGCTTAGGGGGTAATGAAAAACTGTTTTTT,CASSLGGNEKLFF,NA,once,TRBV4-1,13,TRBJ1-4
TGTGCCAGCAGCCCTTCCGGGGGGGGTAGCTACGAGCAGTACTTC,CASSPSGGGSYEQYF,TRBD2,NA,TRBV7-9,15,TRBJ2-7
TGTGCCAGTAGTATCACAGGCTACGGCTACACCTTC,CASSITGYGYTF,NA,NA,TRBV19,12,TRBJ1-2
TGTGCCAGCAGCCCTGGGGGACCGAACTATGGCTACACCTTC,CASSPGGPNYGYTF,NA,NA,TRBV3-1/TRBV3-2,14,TRBJ1-2
TGTGCCAGTAGTATAGGGGGCGGCACGTACACCGGGGAGCTGTTTTTT,CASSIGGGTYTGELFF,NA,NA,TRBV19,16,TRBJ2-2
TGTGCCAGCAGTTTCAGGGGGCGAGGAGTAGGAGCTTTCTTT,CASSFRGRGVGAFF,TRBD1,NA,TRBV27,14,TRBJ1-1
TGTGCCAGCAGCCGAGGGGGAACTGAAGCTTTCTTT,CASSRGGTEAFF,NA,NA,TRBV3-1/TRBV3-2,12,TRBJ1-1
TGTGCCAGCTCACCATCCCGGGGAGTGTACAATGAGCAGTTCTTC,CASSPSRGVYNEQFF,NA,NA,TRBV18,15,TRBJ2-1
TGCGCCAGCAGCTTGGATATCAGGTCCTCCGGGGAGCTGTTTTTT,CASSLDIRSSGELFF,NA,NA,TRBV5-1,15,TRBJ2-2
TGTGCCAGCAGCCCCTTTCAGGGAAGCAATCAGCCCCAGCATTTT,CASSPFQGSNQPQHF,NA,NA,TRBV7-2,15,TRBJ1-5
TGTGCCAGCCCCCCGGGGGGGCTAGCGGGGGGGAATAGCACAGATACGCAGTATTTT,CASPPGGLAGGNSTDTQYF,TRBD2,NA,TRBV28,19,TRBJ2-3
TGTGCCAGCGCCACACGCGAGACCCAGTACTTC,CASATRETQYF,NA,NA,TRBV2,11,TRBJ2-5
TGTGCCAGTAGTATAGGGGGAAGGGGAAACACTGAAGCTTTCTTT,CASSIGGRGNTEAFF,NA,NA,TRBV19,15,TRBJ1-1